The following is a T cell receptor beta chain sequence with its context. As yet, its antigen is unknown. Trimming took 6 bases from V and 5 from J; bases not matched to a gene: 13. This CDR3 region has 16 residues. Germline V gives CDR1 SNHLY, CDR2 FYNNEI. TCRbeta library construction was performed incorporating unique molecular identifiers. TCRdb re-derived calls from the PCR reads in MiXCR, one entry per CDR3 protein. The sample lists fewer than 350,000 distinct CDR3 sequences, over 7% occurring once. The record originates from a study of T-cell reconstitution after alpha-beta-depleted transplantation in children. Findings and limits, study-wide: The origin of alpha-beta T cells about two months after transplant was reportedly several hundred expanded graft clones. Newly produced T cells mostly accounted for T-cell counts and diversity one year post-transplant. Surviving recipient T cells and thymic progenitors accounted for the high day-60 TCRbeta diversity observed in some patients.

The clonotype originates from a female patient aged 2-15 years who had a stem cell transplant for Fanconi anemia, so the T cells may come from the graft donor. The chain recombines TRBV2 with TRBJ2-3; 8 bases are a match to TRBD2. The input for sequencing was peripheral blood, taken 360 days after TCRalphabeta/CD19-depleted stem cell transplant. This chain's CDR3 is CASRLRLARVEDTQYF. For the CDR3, the DNA is TGTGCCAGCAGACTCAGACTAGCGCGGGTTGAAGATACGCAGTATTTT.